These 11 T cell receptor beta chains were all obtained from the same sample, sequenced in a study of T cell responses to AZD1222 COVID-19 vaccine. Method: immunoSEQ multiplex PCR; TCRdb's copy keeps in-frame clones and lacks some. The profile shows about 85,000 clones, 86% of them singletons. Material: peripheral blood, obtained on day 0 of AZD1222 vaccination. These receptors all come from an adult in good health.

The rearrangement links TRBV7-2 to TRBJ1-4; a possible D gene is TRBD1 (6 bases). Trimming cost V 7 bases and J 8 bases, with 17 bases left between them. This CDR3 is built from 14 residues. Germline CDR1 SGHTA, CDR2 FQGNSA. CDR3 protein: CASIDWGAGEKLFF. The CDR3 DNA reads as TGTGCCAGCATCGACTGGGGGGCAGGGGAAAAACTGTTTTTT. Full variable domain (outside the CDR3, taken from reference TRBV7-2 and TRBJ1-4): GAGVSQSPSNKVTEKGKDVELRCDPISGHTALYWYRQSLGQGLEFLIYFQGNSAPDKSGLPSDRFSAERTGGSVSTLTIQRTQQEDSAVYLCASIDWGAGEKLFFGSGTQLSVL.

This sequence joins TRBV4-1 and TRBJ2-1; 8 bases agree with TRBD2. In germline, CDR1 is MGHRA, CDR2 YSYEKL. The CDR3 consists of 16 residues. J was trimmed by 3 bases and V by 2 bases; bases with no gene match: 6. The CDR3 reads CASSQFSGAIYNEQFF. The CDR3 region has the DNA TGCGCCAGCAGCCAATTTAGCGGGGCGATCTACAATGAGCAGTTCTTC.

This clone was found once. This chain uses TRBV7-9 with TRBJ1-4; TRBD1 agrees at 12 bases. In germline, CDR1 is SEHNR, CDR2 FQNEAQ (reference sequence). This CDR3 has 14 residues. The V segment lost 5 bases and the J segment 7 bases; nucleotides outside the gene matches: 2. The CDR3 DNA is TGTGCCAGCAGCCCGGGACAGGGGGCTGAAAAACTGTTTTTT. Protein sequence: CASSPGQGAEKLFF.

V gene TRBV28 combines with J gene TRBJ1-1, with D unresolved. The ends were cut back, 1 base at V and 2 bases at J, with 8 bases in the middle. Germline CDR1 MDHEN, CDR2 SYDVKM. The CDR3 sequence is 14 residues long. DNA of the CDR3: TGTGCCAGCAGTTTATCGTACCGTAACACTGAAGCTTTCTTT. It encodes CASSLSYRNTEAFF.

V usage is TRBV7-2 and J usage is TRBJ1-1; D is undetermined. V was clipped by 5 bases and J by 10 bases, with 14 bases between them. Germline V CDR1 and CDR2: SGHTA, FQGNSA. This CDR3 contains 12 residues. CDR3 in DNA: TGTGCCAGCAGCCAGTACGGGGTAGGAGCTTTCTTT. It specifies CASSQYGVGAFF.

The V call is TRBV28, the J call TRBJ2-6; D call uncertain. The length of the CDR3 is 13 residues. The germline gives CDR1 MDHEN, CDR2 SYDVKM. Trimming removed 3 bases at V and 0 bases at J, with 0 bases between. For the CDR3, the DNA is TGTGCCAGCAGTTTCTCTGGGGCCAACGTCCTGACTTTC. Residues: CASSFSGANVLTF.

The genes are TRBV19 and TRBJ2-5, with D maybe TRBD1 (5 bases). The CDR3 runs 13 residues. Trimming stripped 2 bases from V and 5 bases from J, with 9 bases between. Germline loops: CDR1 LNHDA, CDR2 SQIVND (reference sequence). CDR3 DNA sequence: TGTGCCAGTAGTATAACAGGTGGGGAGACCCAGTACTTC. Translation: CASSITGGETQYF.

This chain uses TRBV7-9 with TRBJ1-1; unclear D gene. Trimming left V 2 bases short and J 1 base short, with 8 bases between. Germline assignment: CDR1 SEHNR and CDR2 FQNEAQ (reference sequence). This CDR3 is built from 14 residues. CDR3 region: CASSLTVQNTEAFF. The CDR3 DNA reads as TGTGCCAGCAGCTTAACCGTGCAGAACACTGAAGCTTTCTTT.

This chain joins TRBV5-1 and TRBJ2-3; D is unresolved. The CDR3 consists of 16 residues. Trimming pared 0 bases from V and 2 bases from J, leaving 13 bases between. Germline V gene lookup returns CDR1 SGHRS and CDR2 YFSETQ. Here the CDR3 reads CASSLGPPHHTDTQYF. CDR3 DNA sequence: TGCGCCAGCAGCTTGGGGCCTCCCCACCACACAGATACGCAGTATTTT.

V gene TRBV18 combines with J gene TRBJ2-5, with 7 bases fitting TRBD2. V lost 1 base and J lost 5; bases outside the gene matches: 1. This CDR3 is built from 13 residues. Germline V CDR1 and CDR2: KGHSH, LQKENI. The CDR3 coding sequence is TGTGCCAGCTCACCACGGGGGGGTGAGACCCAGTACTTC. It specifies CASSPRGGETQYF.

This chain uses TRBV13 with TRBJ1-1, with a weak D call TRBD1 (6 bases). This CDR3 spans 15 amino acids. With 4 bases removed from V and 1 base from J, the gap between germline ends came to 13 bases. Germline values: CDR1 PRHDT, CDR2 FYEKMQ (reference sequence). This chain's CDR3 is CASSSPGGPNTEAFF. The CDR3 nucleotides are TGTGCCAGCAGCTCCCCGGGGGGGCCGAACACTGAAGCTTTCTTT.